This TCR beta chain was sequenced during a study of vaccination and CD4 T cells after COVID-19. At the level of the study: Convalescents were six males and four females, two of them Hispanic.

General observations from the study: In convalescent patients, 304 of 307 vaccine-specific clones were mono-reactive for SARS-CoV-2 spike.

The CDR3 sequence is 16 residues long. Trimming left V 7 bases short and J 0 bases short, with 22 bases between. Germline CDR1 GTSNPN, CDR2 SVGIG (reference sequence). Of note for this clonotype: Its antigen is undetermined.

This sample's treatment: roughly 10-day PBMC culture with coronavirus spike peptide pools or control peptides (ViraFEST assay). Cultured CD4+ T cells had their DNA profiled by the Oncomine TCR Beta short-read assay. TCRdb processed the PCR reads anew with MiXCR; each CDR3 protein has one entry. The repertoire includes approximately 25,000 distinct CDR3 sequences, 62% of them detected once, and over 7.5% sits in the top ten. The V gene is TRBV30, the J gene TRBJ2-7; tentative D call: TRBD1 (5 bases). Material: CD4+ T cells from blood, cultured in vitro. The TCR comes from a human donor who had recovered from COVID-19. The CDR3 here is CASPQGATPPSYEQYF. The DNA of the CDR3 is TGTGCCTCCCCCCAGGGTGCTACACCCCCCTCCTACGAGCAGTACTTC. The full variable domain, rest sourced from reference TRBV30 and TRBJ2-7, is SQTIHQWPATLVQPVGSPLSLECTVEGTSNPNLYWYRQAAGRGLQLLFYSVGIGQISSEVPQNLSASRPQDRQFILSSKKLLLSDSGFYLCASPQGATPPSYEQYFGPGTRLTVT.